The source of this TCR beta chain is a study of beta chain features in type 1 diabetes. Every isolated RNA sample was fully reverse transcribed, so sequencing captured expressed TCRB transcripts. Assay: immunoSEQ multiplex PCR; the TCRdb copy retains only in-frame clones and omits some. The data contain a few hundred thousand clones, roughly 12% of them singletons. Findings of the study overall: Shorter TCRB CDR3s, moderately but significantly so, were found in Type 1 diabetes patients in all four CD4+ subsets.

In regard to this clone: The antigen remains undetermined.

The CDR3 sequence is 14 residues long. Deletions cut 6 bases from V and 0 bases from J, with 10 bases between. CDR1 and CDR2 from the germline V gene are SEHNR and FQNEAQ (reference sequence). What was sequenced was naive CD4+ T cells from blood. This sequence originates from a woman under 30 with type 1 diabetes. This chain joins TRBV7-9 and TRBJ2-3; D possibly corresponds to TRBD2 (6 bases). CDR3 amino acids: CASRSSASTDTQYF. In DNA form, the CDR3 reads TGTGCCAGCAGGTCTAGCGCTAGCACAGATACGCAGTATTTT.